What follows are 8 T cell receptor beta chains derived from one specimen sequenced in a study of blood T cell repertoires in COVID-19. Produced via immunoSEQ multiplex PCR; TCRdb's table is partial and in-frame only. This table holds about 52,000 clones, about 85% found once. The sequenced material came from peripheral blood. The receptors were sampled from a human donor in a cohort sampled during active COVID-19.

As for this clone: Sequence at one end of the junction differs from germline and may be a read error. The chain has TRBV27 and TRBJ2-7, with D unclear. There are 9 residues in the CDR3. Germline values: CDR1 MNHEY, CDR2 SMNVEV (reference sequence). CDR3: CASSFLSDF. The CDR3 DNA sequence: TGTGCCAGCAGTTTTTTATCCGACTTC.

The CDR3 region is CASSENWQGGEKLFF. The CDR3, as DNA: TGTGCCAGCAGTGAAAATTGGCAGGGTGGCGAAAAACTGTTTTTT. The gene calls are TRBV2 and TRBJ1-4, with D perhaps TRBD1 (5 bases). The CDR3 has 15 amino acids. Germline CDR1 SNHLY, CDR2 FYNNEI. Trimming pared 2 bases from V and 8 bases from J, leaving 15 bases between.

This sequence joins TRBV12-3 or TRBV12-4 and TRBJ1-1, with unresolved D. The CDR3 has 11 amino acids. The V gene lost 6 bases and the J gene lost 3 bases, with 5 bases spanning the gap. This chain's CDR3 is CASSGYTEAFF. The CDR3 bases are TGTGCCAGCAGCGGGTACACTGAAGCTTTCTTT.

Here the CDR3 reads CASSKTGGYNEQFF. The CDR3 nucleotides are TGTGCCAGCAGTAAAACAGGGGGGTACAATGAGCAGTTCTTC. V usage is TRBV6-5 and J usage is TRBJ2-1; 8 bases agree with TRBD1. The CDR3 consists of 14 residues. The germline gives CDR1 MNHEY, CDR2 SVGAGI. J lost 4 bases, V lost 5 bases, and 4 bases had no gene match.

V gene TRBV5-4 combines with J gene TRBJ2-2; 7 nucleotides align to TRBD1. V dropped 2 bases and J dropped 8; count of bases not matched to a gene: 6. Germline V gene sequence: CDR1 SGHNT, CDR2 YYREEE (reference sequence). This CDR3 has 14 residues. CDR3 amino acids: CASSLLQGTGELFF. In DNA form, the CDR3 reads TGTGCCAGCAGCTTACTACAGGGGACAGGGGAGCTGTTTTTT.

The V and J genes are TRBV29-1 and TRBJ1-5, with D perhaps matching TRBD1 (5 bases). The V end was cut by 7 bases, the J end by 0 bases, with 13 bases between. The V gene's germline CDR1 is SQVTM and CDR2 ANQGSEA. This CDR3 has 14 residues. CDR3 DNA: TGCAGCGCCCGGACACACGATAGCAATCAGCCCCAGCATTTT. Residues: CSARTHDSNQPQHF.

The genes are TRBV3-1 (or the pseudogene TRBV3-2) and TRBJ2-7, with D possibly matching TRBD2 (6 bases). The CDR3 is made up of 15 amino acids. The germline CDR1 and CDR2 sequences are LGHDT and YNNKEL (reference sequence). Between the trimmed V and J ends, which lost 3 bases and 3 bases, there was a span of 15 bases. CDR3 DNA: TGTGCCAGCAGCCAGGGAGCGGGTCCCTGCTACGAGCAGTACTTC. Translating it yields CASSQGAGPCYEQYF.

The chain has TRBV12-3 or TRBV12-4 and TRBJ1-2; TRBD1 aligns across 8 bases. There are 12 residues in the CDR3. V was clipped by 6 bases and J by 8 bases; unmatched bases: 5. CDR3 residues: CASRTGARGYTF. The CDR3 DNA reads TGTGCCAGCAGGACAGGGGCGAGGGGCTACACCTTC.